The rows below give T cell receptor beta chains drawn from one sample of a study of cytomegalovirus exposure and HLA in healthy donors. TCRdb keeps only in-frame clones here, not all; method: immunoSEQ multiplex PCR. The sample lists around 140,000 clones, 77% occurring once. Specimen: PBMCs. The receptors were gathered from a male donor in good health and CMV-seronegative. Both conserved end residues are part of each CDR3. D genes are given only for firm matches. A clone size is listed for some rows: how often the clone was seen (once, few, many), or a class if it is expanded.

V gene	J gene	clone size	D gene	CDR3 DNA	CDR3 protein
TRBV11-2	TRBJ2-7	.	.	TGTGCCAGCAGCGGGGCTACGGTGCAGTACTTC	CASSGATVQYF
TRBV25-1	TRBJ2-5	.	.	TGTGCCAGCAGTGAATTTAGGGGGAGTGAGACCCAGTACTTC	CASSEFRGSETQYF
TRBV2	TRBJ2-7	.	TRBD2	TGTGCCAGCAGTAACTTTCGCGGGAGTGGACTCGAGCAGTACTTC	CASSNFRGSGLEQYF
TRBV5-1	TRBJ1-4	.	TRBD1	TGCGCCAGCAGTTGGGACAGGACGAATGAAAAACTGTTTTTT	CASSWDRTNEKLFF
TRBV7-7	TRBJ2-3	.	TRBD1	TGTGCTAGCAGCTACGGGACAGGGGGCACAGATACGCAGTATTTT	CASSYGTGGTDTQYF
TRBV19	TRBJ1-5	.	.	TGTGCCAGTAGTATTTCGGGGTTTGGTAGTCAGCCCCAGCATTTT	CASSISGFGSQPQHF
TRBV5-1	TRBJ2-3	.	TRBD1	TGCGCCAGCAGCCCAGGACAGGCAGGAGATACGCAGTATTTT	CASSPGQAGDTQYF
TRBV19	TRBJ1-2	few	TRBD1	TGTGCCAGTAGGGGACAGGGAAGTGGCTATGGCTACACCTTC	CASRGQGSGYGYTF
TRBV19	TRBJ2-7	.	TRBD1	TGTGCCAGTAGTATAAGGACAGGGGAGGGCGAGCAGTACTTC	CASSIRTGEGEQYF
TRBV6-6	TRBJ2-7	.	.	TGTGCCAGCAGTTATGACAGTTCGAGCTCCTACGAGCAGTACTTC	CASSYDSSSSYEQYF
TRBV20-1	TRBJ1-2	.	.	TGCAGTGCCCAGGAAATCTATGGCTACACCTTC	CSAQEIYGYTF
TRBV6-1	TRBJ1-1	.	.	TGTGCCAGCAGGCAGGGGTTCAACACTGAAGCTTTCTTT	CASRQGFNTEAFF
TRBV2	TRBJ1-5	.	.	TGTGCCAGCAGGGAGAATGGAGGTCGCAATCAGCCCCAGCACTTT	CASRENGGRNQPQHF
TRBV7-2	TRBJ2-4	.	.	TGTGCCAGCATGGGGCCGAAAAACATTCAGTACTTC	CASMGPKNIQYF
TRBV30	TRBJ1-5	few	TRBD1	TGTGCCTGGAGTGCGGAGACAGGGAATCAGCCCCAGCATTTT	CAWSAETGNQPQHF
TRBV7-9	TRBJ1-4	.	TRBD1	TGTGCCAGCAGCCGTCGGACAGGGGGAGACGAAAAACTGTTTTTT	CASSRRTGGDEKLFF
TRBV9	TRBJ1-1	few	.	TGTGCCAGCAGCGTACAGGGGAACCCTGAAGCTTTCTTT	CASSVQGNPEAFF
TRBV18	TRBJ2-1	.	TRBD2	TGTGCCAGCTCACCAGCGGGGGGGGACAATGAGCAGTTCTTC	CASSPAGGDNEQFF
TRBV6-1	TRBJ2-1	few	.	TGTGCCAGCAGTGAAGCGCGGCAAAGGCAGTTCTTC	CASSEARQRQFF
TRBV19	TRBJ2-7	.	.	TGTGCCAGTAGTATACCCGGGGTTATCTACGAGCAGTACTTC	CASSIPGVIYEQYF
TRBV5-1	TRBJ2-7	once	TRBD1	TGCGCCAGCAGCTTGGGGCAGGGGGCGCCTGGCGAGCAGTACTTC	CASSLGQGAPGEQYF
TRBV7-2	TRBJ2-1	.	.	TGTGCCAGCAGCTTAGGCCCTAGCTCCTACAATGAGCAGTTCTTC	CASSLGPSSYNEQFF
TRBV7-8	TRBJ1-5	.	.	TGTGCCAGCAGCGCCCAATCGGGGGGTTGGCAGCCCCAGCATTTT	CASSAQSGGWQPQHF
TRBV7-9	TRBJ2-2	.	.	TGTGCCAGCAGCGCTACAGGAAGGTACACCGGGGAGCTGTTTTTT	CASSATGRYTGELFF
TRBV6-5	TRBJ1-1	.	TRBD1	TGTGCCAGCAGTTACAGGGGGCACACTGAAGCTTTCTTT	CASSYRGHTEAFF
TRBV5-6	TRBJ1-2	.	TRBD1	TGTGCCAGCAGCCAGGAGACAGGGCCATCTAACTATGGCTACACCTTC	CASSQETGPSNYGYTF
TRBV19	TRBJ1-2	.	TRBD1	TGTGCCAGTAGTTCCCAGACAGGGAACCGAAGGGGCTACACCTTC	CASSSQTGNRRGYTF
TRBV19	TRBJ2-3	.	.	TGTGCCAGTACAGGATACAGCACAGATACGCAGTATTTT	CASTGYSTDTQYF